This TCR beta chain came from a study of CD8+CD57+ T cells in acquired aplastic anemia. Findings and caveats of the study: Patients and controls shared just under 30 CD8+ CDR3 sequences.

The study profiled TCR beta VDJ and CDR3 using genomic DNA as template. Each CDR3 protein is one row after TCRdb ran MiXCR on the reads. The sample consists of 170,000 or so distinct CDR3 sequences, about 48% of them appearing once. Remarks on this clonotype: As yet, its antigen is unknown.

In patients chosen for sequencing, flow cytometry had shown CD8+CD57+ cell expansion. The CDR3 extends over 14 amino acids. The germline V gene encodes CDR1 SEHNR and CDR2 FQNEAQ (reference sequence). V was clipped by 6 bases and J by 6 bases; unmatched bases: 6. This receptor was taken from a human donor with aplastic anemia. The source material was sorted CD4+, CD8+, or CD8+CD57+ T cells (not recorded which) from PBMCs. V gene TRBV7-9 combines with J gene TRBJ1-2, with TRBD1 matching 11 bases. The CDR3 DNA is TGTGCCAGCAGGTCGGGACAGGGGGGAGATGGCTACACCTTC. Translated: CASRSGQGGDGYTF.